This T cell receptor (beta chain) was identified during a study of blood T cell repertoires in COVID-19. At the level of the study: Material from acute and convalescent COVID-19 was sourced from the United States, Italy and Spain. Nucleic acid was either cDNA or gDNA, and it came from T cells, B-cell-depleted T cells, or PBMCs.

The table came from immunoSEQ multiplex PCR; TCRdb's copy has only in-frame clones and leaves some out. The sample holds about 140,000 clones; 79% are singletons and the top ten take around 3.3%. Trimming pared 7 bases from V and 5 bases from J, leaving 14 bases between. This CDR3 has 13 amino acids. Looked up from germline, CDR1 is SEHNR and CDR2 is FQNEAQ (reference sequence). The gene calls are TRBV7-9 and TRBJ2-5, with D perhaps TRBD2 (6 bases). The sequencing input was peripheral blood. This TCR was sampled from a man aged 60 to 69 with acute or convalescent COVID-19. The CDR3 sequence is CASNPAGWETQYF. DNA for the CDR3: TGTGCCAGCAACCCAGCGGGTTGGGAGACCCAGTACTTC.